This T cell receptor beta chain derives from a study of shared clonotypes between healthy human individuals. Across the whole study: The donor group consisted of two women and a few men, aged 18 to 49.

Evenly divided among several immunoSEQ plates was the genomic DNA of each subset. Original methodology: ImmunoSEQ sequences covered only the junction and lacked quality scores; filtering therefore differed. The assay was immunoSEQ multiplex PCR, and TCRdb's table has in-frame clones only and misses some. That table supplies the V and J calls and clone size; D and trimming were determined from the DNA. The sample consists of hundreds of thousands of clones, around 78% of them appearing once. The germline CDR1 and CDR2 sequences are SGHRS and YFSETQ. Losses at the gene ends were 1 base for V and 1 base for J; bases not matched to a gene: 8. The CDR3 runs to 16 residues. Genomic DNA from unsorted samples was obtained from 80 million to 100 million PBMCs (per sample).

The material sequenced was PBMCs. The TCR was taken from a woman in her thirties or forties in good health. Some clones in this sample may be carry-over from other donors' samples. The chain is built from TRBV5-1 and TRBJ2-7; 7 nucleotides line up with TRBD2. In DNA form, the CDR3 reads TGCGCCAGCAGCTTGATGGGACTACCGGGGTCCTACGAGCAGTACTTC. Translating it yields CASSLMGLPGSYEQYF.